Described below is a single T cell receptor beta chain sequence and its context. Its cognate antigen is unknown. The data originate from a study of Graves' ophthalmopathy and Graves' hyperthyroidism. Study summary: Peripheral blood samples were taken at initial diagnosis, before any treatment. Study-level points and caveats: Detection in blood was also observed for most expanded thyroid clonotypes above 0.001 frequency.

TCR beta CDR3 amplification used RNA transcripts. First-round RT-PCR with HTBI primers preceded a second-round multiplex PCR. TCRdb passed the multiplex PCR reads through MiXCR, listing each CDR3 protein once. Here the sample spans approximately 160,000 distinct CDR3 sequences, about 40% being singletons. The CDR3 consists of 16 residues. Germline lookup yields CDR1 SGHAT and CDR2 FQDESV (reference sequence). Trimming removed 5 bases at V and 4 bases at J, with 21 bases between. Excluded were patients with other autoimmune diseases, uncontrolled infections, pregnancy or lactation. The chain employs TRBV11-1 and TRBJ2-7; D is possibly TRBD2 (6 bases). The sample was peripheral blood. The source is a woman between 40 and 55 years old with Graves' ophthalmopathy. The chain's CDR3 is CASSPTPGRTEYEQYF. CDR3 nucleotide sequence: TGTGCCAGCAGCCCTACTCCCGGGAGAACCGAATACGAGCAGTACTTC.